This is a list of T cell receptor beta chains from one sample in a study of blood T cell repertoires in COVID-19. Sequenced by immunoSEQ multiplex PCR; TCRdb stores in-frame clones only, minus some. The sample records about 240,000 clones, roughly 90% being singletons. Sequencing input: PBMCs or T cells enriched from blood (not recorded which). The receptors were gathered from a woman in her thirties who had recovered from COVID-19. CDR3s include the opening cysteine and the closing phenylalanine or tryptophan. A D gene is named only where the DNA matches it firmly.

V	length	D	J	CDR3
TRBV10-3	17	TRBD1	TRBJ1-1	CAISESRDRGGGNEAFF
TRBV28	15	TRBD1	TRBJ2-7	CASSRRTGGGHEQYF
TRBV6-5	13	-	TRBJ1-1	CASSLDRGTEAFF
TRBV15	16	TRBD1	TRBJ2-2	CATSRTGTGVAGELFF
TRBV27	16	TRBD1	TRBJ1-4	CASSPFEQGGYEKLFF
TRBV3-1/TRBV3-2	14	-	TRBJ2-3	CASSETGTTDTQYF
TRBV7-8	14	-	TRBJ1-1	CASSLALVATEAFF
TRBV7-2	16	-	TRBJ2-3	CASSLDSLRNADTQYF
TRBV28	18	TRBD2	TRBJ2-7	CASSLGTSGRTRGGKQYF
TRBV28	13	-	TRBJ1-1	CASSITVNTEAFF
TRBV18	13	-	TRBJ1-2	CASSPTDSYGYTF
TRBV7-2	15	-	TRBJ1-2	CASSLLQTSNYGYTF
TRBV30	14	TRBD1	TRBJ1-1	CAWTLLQGITEAFF
TRBV3-1/TRBV3-2	16	TRBD2	TRBJ2-2	CASSPTSGRVTGELFF
TRBV9	11	-	TRBJ2-1	CASSLHNEQFF
TRBV5-1	16	TRBD2	TRBJ2-2	CASSSLAGVGTGELFF
TRBV6-2/TRBV6-3	14	-	TRBJ1-2	CASSLIQTETGYTF
TRBV5-1	15	-	TRBJ2-1	CASGPQGFSYNEQFF
TRBV3-1/TRBV3-2	17	TRBD2	TRBJ2-7	CASSLLLASGSSYEQYF
TRBV7-9	12	-	TRBJ1-1	CASSLRDTEAFF
TRBV27	14	-	TRBJ1-2	CASSFSHRAEGYTF
TRBV24-1	13	-	TRBJ1-2	CATSDPYGAGYTF
TRBV19	21	TRBD1	TRBJ1-5	CASSMGDRGLFVGNSNQPQHF
TRBV9	20	-	TRBJ2-1	CASSVEEAAPLSSSYNEQFF
TRBV7-9	16	TRBD1	TRBJ1-2	CASSPLNAINTGVNTF
TRBV6-2/TRBV6-3	16	-	TRBJ1-5	CASSYWGDRNDQPQHF
TRBV19	14	-	TRBJ2-5	CASSIQAPRETQYF
TRBV6-4	14	-	TRBJ1-1	CASSERQGLSEAFF
TRBV19	13	TRBD2	TRBJ2-5	CASSIQGGETQYF
TRBV5-4	15	TRBD1	TRBJ2-7	CASSLAGQGMYEQYF
TRBV4-3	15	-	TRBJ2-7	CASSQDIGRFYEQYF
TRBV3-1/TRBV3-2	15	-	TRBJ1-1	CASSQVGGGGTEAFF
TRBV30	14	-	TRBJ1-5	CAWTPAAFNQPQHF
TRBV6-5	12	-	TRBJ1-1	CASRSEGGKAFF
TRBV24-1	13	TRBD1	TRBJ1-2	CATSRQGAYGYTF
TRBV20-1	16	TRBD2	TRBJ2-1	CSASGMYGRSYNEQFF
TRBV30	14	-	TRBJ2-5	CAWSGGGAGETQYF
TRBV6-4	14	-	TRBJ1-5	CASSDELLNQPQHF
TRBV27	16	-	TRBJ2-6	CASSLFAGSGANVLTF